Listed here are 24 T cell receptor beta chains from one sample, sequenced in a study of T cells in Graves' hyperthyroidism and ophthalmopathy. The TCR beta CDR3 regions underwent amplification using RNA transcripts as the source. In the first-round RT-PCR of the TCR CDR3, the HTBI primer set was used. In TCRdb, the multiplex PCR reads were re-called with MiXCR into one record per CDR3 protein. The repertoire holds fewer than 30,000 distinct CDR3 sequences, about 53% seen once, with roughly 25% in the top ten. Sequencing was performed on blood. The receptors here all came from a woman aged 35 to 49 with Graves' hyperthyroidism that later progressed to Graves' ophthalmopathy.

This clonotype was found many times. The chain employs TRBV6-1 and TRBJ2-4, with TRBD1 matching 7 bases. Per germline, CDR1 MNHNS and CDR2 SASEGT. CDR3 size: 15 residues. The ends lost 3 bases at V and 6 bases at J; junction bases unmatched: 8. CDR3 nucleotide sequence: TGTGCCAGCAGTGACCACAGGGGAGAGGTAAACATTCAGTACTTC. Translated: CASSDHRGEVNIQYF.

This clonotype turned up a few times. V usage is TRBV20-1 and J usage is TRBJ2-7; 11 nucleotides align to TRBD2. The CDR3 covers 13 residues. The V segment lost 5 bases and the J segment 4 bases; nucleotides outside the gene matches: 4. Germline CDR1 and CDR2: DFQATT and SNEGSKA (reference sequence). CDR3 residues: CSAVAGGRYEQYV. DNA for the CDR3: TGCAGTGCTGTAGCGGGGGGGAGGTACGAGCAGTACGTC.

The chain joins TRBV7-2 to TRBJ1-6; a possible D gene is TRBD1 (5 bases). The germline gives CDR1 SGHTA, CDR2 FQGNSA. V gave up 1 base and J gave up 5 bases, with 12 bases separating them. This CDR3 region has 16 residues. The CDR3 sequence is CASSLETGGNNSPLHF. Written as DNA, the CDR3 is TGTGCCAGCAGCTTAGAGACGGGGGGTAATAATTCACCCCTCCACTTT.

The chain combines TRBV7-9 with TRBJ2-7; the D is unclear. The germline V gene has CDR1 SEHNR and CDR2 FQNEAQ (reference sequence). Deletions cut 6 bases from V and 2 bases from J, with 5 bases between. The CDR3 covers 11 residues. The CDR3 is CASRLPYEQYF. The CDR3 DNA sequence: TGTGCCAGCAGACTGCCCTACGAGCAGTACTTC.

The chain employs TRBV6-1 and TRBJ1-3; no clear D gene. CDR3 length: 13 residues. The germline V and J ends were trimmed by 8 bases and 0 bases, with 8 bases remaining between them. CDR1 and CDR2 from the germline V gene are MNHNS and SASEGT. The CDR3 loop reads CASSILSGNTIYF. CDR3 nucleotides: TGTGCCAGCTCCATCCTCTCTGGAAACACCATATATTTT.

In this sample, this clonotype turned up many times. The chain couples TRBV12-3 or TRBV12-4 to TRBJ2-1, with D possibly called TRBD1 or TRBD2 (5 bases each). The CDR3 is made up of 14 amino acids. Between the trimmed V and J ends, which lost 5 bases and 5 bases, there was a span of 13 bases. The CDR3 nucleotides read TGTGCCAGCAGTGCCGGGACCGTAAACAATGAGCAGTTCTTC. Amino acids: CASSAGTVNNEQFF.

As for this clonotype: The junction does not match germline at one end; this may be a read error. The chain employs TRBV5-1 and TRBJ2-3; D unresolved. The J call may be wrong; the DNA end is better matched by TRBJ1-5. This CDR3 spans 16 amino acids. Germline values: CDR1 SGHRS, CDR2 YFSETQ. CDR3 sequence (DNA): TGCGCCAGCGGCTTGGAGGTGGGAGGTTCCACAGATACGCAGCATTTT. As protein: CASGLEVGGSTDTQHF.

The V gene is TRBV9, the J gene TRBJ1-6, with 7 bases identical to TRBD1. CDR3 length equals 15 residues. Germline lookup yields CDR1 SGDLS and CDR2 YYNGEE. Germline trimming cut 4 bases from V and 8 bases from J; bases unmatched to any gene: 9. The CDR3 is CASSPDRVGYSPLHF. The CDR3 coding sequence is TGTGCCAGCAGCCCCGACAGGGTAGGGTATTCACCCCTCCACTTT.

The chain joins TRBV19 to TRBJ1-6; D unresolved. Germline-derived CDR1 and CDR2 are LNHDA and SQIVND (reference sequence). The CDR3 is 13 amino acids. V was trimmed by 9 bases and J by 9 bases, leaving 15 bases between them. The CDR3 reads CASIVDRGSPLHF. CDR3 nucleotide sequence: TGTGCCAGCATAGTGGATCGGGGTTCACCCCTCCACTTT.

This clonotype is categorized as medium-sized. V gene TRBV24-1 combines with J gene TRBJ2-5; D is perhaps TRBD2 (6 bases). Trimming took 3 bases from V and 0 from J, leaving 10 bases between them. CDR3 length equals 15 residues. From germline, CDR1 is KGHDR and CDR2 SFDVKD. The CDR3 sequence is CATSDRDWYQETQYF. The CDR3 DNA sequence: TGTGCCACCAGTGATCGGGACTGGTACCAAGAGACCCAGTACTTC.

Concerning this clonotype itself: The junction and the germline gene differ at one end; a read error may be behind it. V is TRBV6-5 and J is TRBJ2-7; 11 positions match TRBD2. The CDR3 covers 18 residues. Germline-derived CDR1 and CDR2 are MNHEY and SVGAGI. The CDR3 here is CAGSYSGSGRARAYEQYF. CDR3 sequence (DNA): TGTGCCGGCAGTTACTCGGGTAGCGGGAGGGCCAGGGCCTACGAGCAGTACTTC.

This sequence joins TRBV2 and TRBJ2-7; 8 nucleotides align to TRBD2. The CDR3 spans 15 residues. The germline V gene encodes CDR1 SNHLY and CDR2 FYNNEI. V dropped 8 bases and J dropped 0; count of bases not matched to a gene: 9. The CDR3 loop reads CASLPRREVSYEQYF. The CDR3 DNA sequence: TGTGCCAGCCTACCTCGGCGGGAGGTCTCCTACGAGCAGTACTTC.

This chain uses TRBV7-2 with TRBJ2-1; 11 bases align to TRBD2. The V segment lost 4 bases and the J segment 0 bases; nucleotides outside the gene matches: 5. CDR3 length: 17 amino acids. Germline CDR1 and CDR2: SGHTA and FQGNSA. The CDR3 is CASSWTSGSSSYNEQFF. CDR3 nucleotides: TGTGCCAGCAGCTGGACTAGCGGGTCGAGCTCCTACAATGAGCAGTTCTTC. The variable domain in full, completed from reference TRBV7-2 and TRBJ2-1, reads GAGVSQSPSNKVTEKGKDVELRCDPISGHTALYWYRQSLGQGLEFLIYFQGNSAPDKSGLPSDRFSAERTGGSVSTLTIQRTQQEDSAVYLCASSWTSGSSSYNEQFFGPGTRLTVL.

The chain uses TRBV2 and TRBJ1-1; possible D gene TRBD1, 5 bases. Germline V gene lookup returns CDR1 SNHLY and CDR2 FYNNEI. The CDR3 contains 14 residues. The germline V and J ends were trimmed by 7 bases and 2 bases, with 14 bases remaining between them. CDR3: CASTVGGGNTEAFF. The DNA of the CDR3 is TGTGCCAGCACCGTGGGGGGGGGTAACACTGAAGCTTTCTTT.

This clonotype has more than one count but fewer than ten. The chain links TRBV7-9 to TRBJ1-4; no firm D call. Per the germline V gene, CDR1 is SEHNR and CDR2 is FQNEAQ (reference sequence). Trimming took 1 base from V and 8 from J, leaving 14 bases between them. This CDR3 is built from 15 residues. CDR3 DNA sequence: TGTGCCAGCAGCTTAGGGCCCAGTGTTTTCGAAAAACTGTTTTTT. Translation gives CASSLGPSVFEKLFF.

In its sample, this clonotype was seen a few times. This rearrangement joins TRBV9 to TRBJ1-1; D might be TRBD1 (5 bases). Trimming stripped 2 bases from V and 1 base from J, with 12 bases between. Germline V gene data show CDR1 as SGDLS and CDR2 as YYNGEE. This CDR3 spans 15 amino acids. The DNA of the CDR3 is TGTGCCAGCAGCGTGAGCGGGACGGAGAACACTGAAGCTTTCTTT. Its protein product is CASSVSGTENTEAFF.

This clonotype appeared many times. This sequence joins TRBV6-4 and TRBJ2-1; TRBD2 agrees at 8 bases. V dropped 3 bases and J dropped 9; count of bases not matched to a gene: 13. The V gene's germline CDR1 is MRHNA and CDR2 SNTAGT. The CDR3 contains 16 residues. The DNA for the CDR3 is TGTGCCAGCAGTGAAGGGGCTAGCGGGCATGTAGGTGAGCAGTTCTTC. Translated: CASSEGASGHVGEQFF.

The V and J genes are TRBV28 and TRBJ2-7; D may be TRBD1 (7 bases). This CDR3 spans 15 amino acids. V lost 1 base and J lost 3, with 13 bases in between. CDR1 and CDR2 from the germline V gene are MDHEN and SYDVKM. In DNA form, the CDR3 reads TGTGCCAGCAGTTTATTTGGCAGGGGGGACTACGAGCAGTACTTC. It yields the protein CASSLFGRGDYEQYF.

This chain joins TRBV19 and TRBJ1-5; D remains unclear. The germline V gene has CDR1 LNHDA and CDR2 SQIVND (reference sequence). This CDR3 is built from 12 residues. The V and J ends lost 0 bases and 11 bases respectively, with 8 bases between them. The CDR3 DNA sequence: TGTGCCAGTAGTATAGACCAAGAGACCCAGCATTTT. It specifies CASSIDQETQHF. The full variable domain, completed using reference TRBV19 and TRBJ1-5, is DGGITQSPKYLFRKEGQNVTLSCEQNLNHDAMYWYRQDPGQGLRLIYYSQIVNDFQKGDIAEGYSVSREKKESFPLTVTSAQKNPTAFYLCASSIDQETQHFGDGTRLSIL.

The rearrangement links TRBV7-8 to TRBJ2-7, with a possible D match to TRBD1 (6 bases). The CDR3 consists of 15 residues. Deletions cut 4 bases from V and 10 bases from J, with 23 bases between. Germline CDR1 is SGHVS and CDR2 is FQNEAQ. The CDR3 spells CASSSSGGAAYEQYF. CDR3 coding DNA: TGTGCCAGCAGCTCAAGTGGGGGCGCCGCCTATGAACAGTACTTC.

The chain joins TRBV2 to TRBJ2-7; maybe TRBD1 (5 bases). Germline V gene sequence: CDR1 SNHLY, CDR2 FYNNEI. The CDR3 length is 14 residues. V lost 3 bases to trimming and J lost 2 bases, with 11 bases between them. The CDR3 region has the DNA TGTGCCAGCAGTGACACAGGCTACGCCTACGAGCAGTACTTC. Its protein product is CASSDTGYAYEQYF. Complete variable domain (other parts from reference TRBV2 and TRBJ2-7): EPEVTQTPSHQVTQMGQEVILRCVPISNHLYFYWYRQILGQKVEFLVSFYNNEISEKSEIFDDQFSVERPDGSNFTLKIRSTKLEDSAMYFCASSDTGYAYEQYFGPGTRLTVT.

This clonotype was detected once. The chain combines TRBV25-1 with TRBJ2-1, with 11 bases matching TRBD2. Germline V gene sequence: CDR1 MGHDK, CDR2 SYGVNS. V gave up 5 bases and J gave up 4 bases; unmatched junction bases: 4. CDR3 size: 15 residues. CDR3 coding DNA: TGTGCCAGCAGTCCCCTAGCGGGAGGTTACAATGAGCAGTTCTTC. Translation gives CASSPLAGGYNEQFF.

V usage is TRBV7-9 and J usage is TRBJ2-7, with D uncertain. CDR1 and CDR2 from the germline V gene are SEHNR and FQNEAQ (reference sequence). Trimming removed 1 base at V and 6 bases at J, with 22 bases between. This CDR3 has 17 residues. The CDR3 nucleotides read TGTGCCAGCAGCTTAGTGAGCGCGAGACACCTGTCGACCGAGCAGTACTTC. This codes for CASSLVSARHLSTEQYF.

This clonotype was found many times. This chain links TRBV6-1 with TRBJ1-1; 8 nucleotides line up with TRBD1. Germline CDR1 is MNHNS and CDR2 is SASEGT. This CDR3 is 12 amino acids long. After removal of 6 bases from V and 7 bases from J, the junction contained 4 bases not matched to a gene. CDR3 amino acids: CASRDREGEAFF. DNA for the CDR3: TGTGCCAGCAGGGACAGGGAAGGTGAAGCTTTCTTT.